Each of the 20 T cell receptor beta chains below was sequenced from the same sample in a study of T-cell reconstitution after alpha-beta-depleted transplantation in children listed by TCRdb under 2016. In light of the paper, this sample's treatment or condition label describes: allogeneic hematopoietic cell transplantation with graft depleted of TCRalphabeta T cells and CD19 B cells. Library prep was done by PCR. TCRdb shows the sequencer as Illumina HiSeq 2500. TCR library preparation used molecular barcoding, with unique molecular identifiers applied to normalize quantification of the TCRbeta repertoire. TCRdb ran its own pipeline on the public reads, namely fastp trimming at Q25 and MiXCR clone calling, and kept in-frame beta chains. Rows are combined by CDR3 protein, so each entry shows the most common genes and DNA. For this sample the table gives hundreds of thousands of distinct CDR3 sequences, of which roughly a tenth were detected only once. Approximately 28% of the sample is held by the ten biggest clonotypes.

The sequencing here drew on PBMCs, taken before TCRalphabeta/CD19-depleted stem cell transplant. The receptors were gathered from a child younger than two with acute myeloid leukemia, due to receive a stem cell transplant.

The chain couples TRBV5-1 to TRBJ1-3; TRBD1 matches 7 bases. The V gene end was trimmed by 3 bases and the J gene end by 0 bases; junction bases not matched to a gene: 3. The germline V gene has CDR1 SGHRS and CDR2 YFSETQ. CDR3 length equals 15 residues. The CDR3 DNA sequence: TGCGCCAGCAGCTCCACAGGGGTCTCTGGAAACACCATATATTTT. It translates to CASSSTGVSGNTIYF.

There are many counts of this clonotype. This chain uses TRBV15 with TRBJ2-4; TRBD2 aligns across 10 bases. Germline V gives CDR1 LNHNV, CDR2 YYDKDF (reference sequence). With V trimmed by 6 bases and J by 1 base, 3 bases remained unmatched. The CDR3 runs 15 residues. The CDR3 nucleotides are TGTGCCACCAGACTAGCGGGAATCGCCAAAAACATTCAGTACTTC. It is translated as CATRLAGIAKNIQYF.

This clonotype was recorded at least ten times. The chain employs TRBV7-8 and TRBJ2-4, with 12 bases matching TRBD2. Germline V gives CDR1 SGHVS, CDR2 FQNEAQ. The V gene end was trimmed by 5 bases and the J gene end by 7 bases; junction bases not matched to a gene: 12. This CDR3 region has 17 residues. CDR3: CASSPRERLAGDNIQYF. Here the CDR3 DNA reads TGTGCCAGCAGCCCCCGGGAGCGACTAGCGGGGGATAACATTCAGTACTTC.

The chain has TRBV6-2 or TRBV6-3 and TRBJ2-7, with TRBD1 matching 9 bases. The junction had 9 bases not matched to a gene; V was cut back by 6 bases and J by 3 bases. Germline lookup yields CDR1 MNHEY and CDR2 SVGEGT. The CDR3 has 15 amino acids. The CDR3 loop reads CASSRRTGAGYEQYF. CDR3 bases: TGTGCCAGCAGCCGACGGACAGGGGCAGGCTACGAGCAGTACTTC.

This clonotype was detected many times. The chain couples TRBV20-1 to TRBJ2-7; D is tentatively TRBD1 or TRBD2 (6 bases each). The germline V gene encodes CDR1 DFQATT and CDR2 SNEGSKA (reference sequence). This CDR3 region has 13 residues. The ends were cut back, 6 bases at V and 7 bases at J, with 19 bases in the middle. The CDR3 reads CSALVGGTLEQYF. The DNA of the CDR3 is TGCAGTGCACTAGTGGGGGGCACTTTGGAGCAGTACTTC.

This clonotype was picked up many times. The chain couples TRBV7-3 to TRBJ2-3; 7 positions agree with TRBD1. CDR1 is SGHTA and CDR2 is FQGTGA in the germline V gene. V shed 5 bases, J shed 2 bases, and the junction held 4 bases outside the gene matches. This CDR3 region has 14 residues. The CDR3 DNA is TGTGCCAGCAGCCCAGGGACAGACACAGATACGCAGTATTTT. As protein: CASSPGTDTDTQYF.

The genes are TRBV9 and TRBJ2-3, with no clear D. CDR3 length: 15 amino acids. Germline loops: CDR1 SGDLS, CDR2 YYNGEE. The V and J ends lost 0 bases and 4 bases respectively, with 12 bases between them. CDR3 DNA sequence: TGTGCCAGCAGCGTAGAGGTGGCGAAAGCAGATACGCAGTATTTT. Residues: CASSVEVAKADTQYF.

This clonotype was seen repeatedly, ten times or more. The V and J genes are TRBV6-2 or TRBV6-3 and TRBJ2-1; D might be TRBD2 (5 bases). CDR3 length equals 13 residues. Germline V gene lookup returns CDR1 MNHEY and CDR2 SVGEGT. Deletions cut 7 bases from V and 12 bases from J, with 19 bases between. The CDR3 loop is CASTGNLRWVQFF. The CDR3 nucleotides are TGTGCCAGCACGGGAAACCTCCGATGGGTGCAGTTCTTC.

In its sample, this clonotype was seen many times. This chain uses TRBV6-6 with TRBJ2-5; D is uncertain. V was pared by 5 bases and J by 5 bases, with 9 bases between. The CDR3 has 12 amino acids. Germline V CDR1 and CDR2: MNHNY, SVGAGI (reference sequence). DNA of the CDR3: TGTGCCAGCAGTCTTACTATGGAGACCCAGTACTTC. It is translated as CASSLTMETQYF.

Ten or more counts support this clonotype. The chain employs TRBV28 and TRBJ2-2; the match to TRBD1 covers 9 bases. J lost 1 base, V lost 7 bases, and 7 bases had no gene match. The CDR3 spans 16 residues. The V gene's germline CDR1 is MDHEN and CDR2 SYDVKM. The DNA for the CDR3 is TGTGCCAGCACCTGGGGGACAGGGATGAACACCGGGGAGCTGTTTTTT. It is translated as CASTWGTGMNTGELFF.

V gene TRBV5-4 combines with J gene TRBJ2-3; D is unclear. V lost 0 bases and J 2 bases, leaving 7 bases between the germline ends. Germline loops: CDR1 SGHNT, CDR2 YYREEE (reference sequence). This CDR3 is 14 amino acids long. CDR3 residues: CASSLGVDTDTQYF. CDR3 DNA: TGTGCCAGCAGCTTGGGGGTGGACACAGATACGCAGTATTTT.

In its sample, this clonotype was seen many times. The genes are TRBV19 and TRBJ2-2, with D perhaps given as TRBD1 or TRBD2 (5 bases each). V was shortened by 3 bases and J by 6 bases, with 14 bases between the two germline ends. The CDR3 runs 15 residues. Looked up from germline, CDR1 is LNHDA and CDR2 is SQIVND (reference sequence). The CDR3 spells CASSITAEGSGELFF. As DNA, the CDR3 is TGTGCCAGTAGTATCACGGCAGAGGGGTCCGGGGAGCTGTTTTTT.

This clonotype was found many times. For the CDR3, the DNA is TGCGCCAGCAGCTTGGACCCCGCGGGGACCTACAATGAGCAGTTCTTC. This codes for CASSLDPAGTYNEQFF. The chain employs TRBV5-1 and TRBJ2-1; TRBD2 is a possible D gene (6 bases). The V end lost 0 bases, the J end lost 2 bases, and 12 bases lay between the germline ends. CDR1 and CDR2 from the germline V gene are SGHRS and YFSETQ. This CDR3 region has 16 residues.

There are many counts of this clonotype. V and J are TRBV4-3 and TRBJ2-7; TRBD2 is a possible D gene (5 bases). With 0 bases removed from V and 3 bases from J, the gap between germline ends came to 12 bases. This CDR3 region has 15 residues. In germline, CDR1 is LGHNA, CDR2 YSLEER. CDR3 sequence: CASSQESGIHYEQYF. The CDR3 DNA follows: TGCGCCAGCAGCCAAGAGAGCGGTATCCACTACGAGCAGTACTTC.

This clonotype was recorded many times. The CDR3 region is CASSVDSVPDTQYF. The CDR3, as DNA: TGTGCCAGCAGCGTAGATTCGGTTCCAGATACGCAGTATTTT. This rearrangement joins TRBV9 to TRBJ2-3; no definite D call. CDR3 length: 14 amino acids. CDR1 and CDR2 from the germline V gene are SGDLS and YYNGEE. V was cut by 0 bases and J by 4 bases, with 9 bases left in between.

This clonotype appeared once. Just one base apart from a much larger clone, this may be a read error. The chain carries TRBV10-3 and TRBJ1-6, with a tentative D call TRBD1 (6 bases). This CDR3 contains 15 residues. The germline V gene has CDR1 ENHRY and CDR2 SYGVKD. In DNA, the CDR3 is TGTGCCATCGGAGGACAGACTACCGTAAATTCACCCCTCCCCTTT. It specifies CAIGGQTTVNSPLPF.

This clonotype was seen ten or more times. The chain couples TRBV3-1 to TRBJ1-1, with 7 bases matching TRBD1. Trimming at V came to 4 bases and at J to 0 bases, leaving 11 bases not matched to a gene. This CDR3 has 17 amino acids. Germline assignment: CDR1 LGHDT and CDR2 YNNKEL (reference sequence). CDR3 protein: CASSLRIGQAMNTEAFF. In DNA, the CDR3 is TGTGCCAGCAGCCTAAGGATCGGACAGGCTATGAACACTGAAGCTTTCTTT.

At least ten counts were recorded for this clonotype. CDR3 in DNA: TGTGCCAGCAGTTTACAACAGGGGACAGATACGCAGTATTTT. Translated: CASSLQQGTDTQYF. V gene TRBV28 combines with J gene TRBJ2-3; 7 bases are a match to TRBD1. This CDR3 has 14 residues. CDR1 MDHEN and CDR2 SYDVKM come from the germline V gene. After removal of 2 bases from V and 3 bases from J, the junction contained 2 bases not matched to a gene.

In its sample, this clonotype was seen many times. V usage is TRBV7-9 and J usage is TRBJ1-1; 9 nucleotides align to TRBD1. V trimming: 5 bases; J trimming: 7 bases; junction bases outside the gene matches: 11. The CDR3 extends over 15 amino acids. From germline, CDR1 is SEHNR and CDR2 FQNEAQ (reference sequence). Written as DNA, the CDR3 is TGTGCCAGCAGCGGCCCGGGACAGGGCGACTATGAAGCTTTCTTT. Translation gives CASSGPGQGDYEAFF.

This clonotype was recorded at least ten times. The V gene is TRBV20-1, the J gene TRBJ2-5; D call uncertain. Germline V gene lookup returns CDR1 DFQATT and CDR2 SNEGSKA (reference sequence). The CDR3 loop spans 11 amino acids. Trimming removed 8 bases at V and 5 bases at J, with 12 bases between. The CDR3 loop reads CSRTFWETQYF. The DNA for the CDR3 is TGCAGTCGGACCTTTTGGGAGACCCAGTACTTC.